This T cell receptor beta chain emerged from a study of cytomegalovirus exposure and HLA in healthy donors. Study-wide context: Counted in an early data release were roughly 81 million unique TCRs from HLA-typed donors. Study outcomes and limitations: Previously analyzed data showed that most TCR beta V segments were productive at a frequency of about 87% or about 30%.

CDR1 is SNHLY, CDR2 FYNNEI, per germline. V lost 5 bases to trimming and J lost 1 base; unmatched junction nucleotides: 3. This CDR3 contains 14 residues. With regard to this clone: The antigen remains undetermined.

The study ran its PCR with 60 Vbeta and 13 Jbeta primers. Repertoires were generated with immunoSEQ multiplex PCR, while TCRdb's copy carries only in-frame clones and drops some. In the table there are about 100,000 clones, around 80% of which are singletons. Sample: PBMCs. The clonotype was recovered from a woman aged 60-75 years in good health and CMV-seronegative. The chain employs TRBV2 and TRBJ2-7; 9 bases are a match to TRBD1. The CDR3 is CASSKDRGSYEQYF. Here the CDR3 DNA reads TGTGCCAGCAGTAAGGACAGGGGTTCCTACGAGCAGTACTTC.